Shown below are 16 T cell receptor beta chains from a single sample sequenced in a study of Ad26.COV2.S vaccination and SARS-CoV-2 variants. Treatment defined: around 19 received Ad26.COV2.S at low or high dose, single or two shots; 5 received placebo; per-sample allocation not given. All samples were drawn on day 63, counting from the first vaccine or placebo injection. The protocol was immunoSEQ multiplex PCR, while the TCRdb copy is restricted to in-frame clones and leaves out a portion. The table has 400,000 or so clones, 70% to 90% seen once; the top ten hold more than 3%. Here the sequenced sample was peripheral blood, taken in a trial of Ad26.COV2.S vaccine versus placebo. The receptors were gathered from a person between 18 and 65 years old who received the Ad26.COV2.S COVID-19 vaccine or a placebo.

This sequence joins TRBV7-9 and TRBJ1-4; D may be TRBD1 (6 bases). Trimming took 5 bases from V and 0 from J, leaving 13 bases between them. Germline V gene lookup returns CDR1 SEHNR and CDR2 FQNEAQ (reference sequence). The CDR3 loop spans 16 amino acids. As DNA, the CDR3 is TGTGCCAGCAGCCTTAGGGGGTCCGCAACTAATGAAAAACTGTTTTTT. It is translated as CASSLRGSATNEKLFF.

V is TRBV7-2 and J is TRBJ2-2; D unresolved. Germline V gene lookup returns CDR1 SGHTA and CDR2 FQGNSA. The CDR3 extends over 13 amino acids. Trimming removed 5 bases from V and 6 bases from J, with 10 bases in between. This CDR3 reads CASSPTRAGELFF. DNA of the CDR3: TGTGCCAGCAGCCCTACCCGGGCCGGGGAGCTGTTTTTT.

The V and J genes are TRBV2 and TRBJ2-3; D perhaps matches TRBD2 (7 bases). V was shortened by 7 bases and J by 2 bases, with 19 bases between the two germline ends. Germline CDR1 reads SNHLY; CDR2 reads FYNNEI. This CDR3 is built from 16 residues. DNA of the CDR3: TGTGCCAGCAAAGATGGCGGGGGCCCCTTCACAGATACGCAGTATTTT. Its protein is CASKDGGGPFTDTQYF.

On this clone itself: The same CDR3 can be traced to other DNA sequences in this sample. CDR3 nucleotides: TGTGCCAGCAGTTCCCCCTACGAGCAGTACTTC. Translated, it gives CASSSPYEQYF. The chain recombines TRBV12-3 or TRBV12-4 with TRBJ2-7; unclear D gene. Trimming took off 4 bases at V and 2 bases at J, with 3 bases between the two ends. The CDR3 is made up of 11 amino acids.

The chain uses TRBV27 and TRBJ2-7; tentatively, D is TRBD1 (7 bases). CDR1 and CDR2 (germline): MNHEY, SMNVEV (reference sequence). Trimming stripped 11 bases from V and 7 bases from J, with 15 bases between. The CDR3 covers 11 residues. The CDR3 coding sequence is TGTGCCTCAAAGGGGGCGGGAGAGCAGTACTTC. This codes for CASKGAGEQYF.

CDR3 loop: CAISEWGGHSYNEQFF. Here the CDR3 DNA reads TGTGCCATCAGTGAGTGGGGGGGCCACTCCTACAATGAGCAGTTCTTC. The genes are TRBV10-3 and TRBJ2-1; D is perhaps TRBD2 (7 bases). V was shortened by 1 base and J by 0 bases, with 10 bases between the two germline ends. Germline V CDR1 and CDR2: ENHRY, SYGVKD. The CDR3 contains 16 residues.

This clone was detected only once. The chain uses TRBV7-2 and TRBJ1-5, with no clear D. There are 15 residues in the CDR3. Trimming took off 4 bases at V and 3 bases at J, with 13 bases between the two ends. Germline V gene sequence: CDR1 SGHTA, CDR2 FQGNSA. CDR3 sequence: CASSYRVGLNQPQHF. The CDR3 DNA follows: TGTGCCAGCAGCTATAGGGTAGGGCTCAATCAGCCCCAGCATTTT.

The rearrangement joins TRBV19 to TRBJ2-7; 9 bases line up with TRBD1. CDR3 length: 12 amino acids. Unmatched junction bases numbered 3, after V lost 6 bases and J lost 6 bases. Germline assignment: CDR1 LNHDA and CDR2 SQIVND (reference sequence). This CDR3 reads CASRGQGSEQYF. Written as DNA, the CDR3 is TGTGCCAGTAGAGGACAGGGGAGCGAGCAGTACTTC.

The chain carries TRBV18 and TRBJ2-7; 12 bases line up with TRBD2. The V gene's germline CDR1 is KGHSH and CDR2 LQKENI. CDR3 length: 15 amino acids. J was trimmed by 2 bases and V by 2 bases; bases with no gene match: 1. As DNA, the CDR3 is TGTGCCAGCTCACCAACTAGCGGGGGGACCTACGAGCAGTACTTC. Its translation: CASSPTSGGTYEQYF.

This clone was found once. The same CDR3 arises from other DNA sequences in this sample as well. V is TRBV6-5 and J is TRBJ1-1; D not certain. Trimming shortened V by 3 bases and J by 3 bases, and 2 bases separated the two germline ends. The CDR3 length is 11 residues. Germline lookup yields CDR1 MNHEY and CDR2 SVGAGI. Here the CDR3 DNA reads TGTGCCAGCAGTTATGACACTGAAGCTTTCTTT. Its protein product is CASSYDTEAFF.

This chain links TRBV7-9 with TRBJ1-3; possible D gene TRBD1, 5 bases. The CDR3 has 17 residues. Trimming took off 4 bases at V and 0 bases at J, with 16 bases between the two ends. Per the germline V gene, CDR1 is SEHNR and CDR2 is FQNEAQ (reference sequence). The CDR3 nucleotides read TGTGCCAGCAGCTACCGGAGACAGTTTACCTCTGGAAACACCATATATTTT. Protein product: CASSYRRQFTSGNTIYF.

The chain joins TRBV2 to TRBJ2-3; 7 nucleotides align to TRBD2. Germline V gene data show CDR1 as SNHLY and CDR2 as FYNNEI. This CDR3 region has 15 residues. The J segment lost 6 bases and the V segment lost 2 bases, leaving 8 bases of the junction unmatched. CDR3 loop: CASSETGRAVDTQYF. In DNA form, the CDR3 reads TGTGCCAGCAGTGAAACTGGGAGGGCTGTGGATACGCAGTATTTT.

The V call is TRBV9, the J call TRBJ2-1; TRBD1 matches at 8 bases. The CDR3 is made up of 13 amino acids. Germline assignment: CDR1 SGDLS and CDR2 YYNGEE. The V segment lost 3 bases and the J segment 12 bases; nucleotides outside the gene matches: 8. CDR3 in amino acids: CASSGPRGLGQFF. CDR3 in DNA: TGTGCCAGCAGCGGACCCAGGGGGCTTGGGCAGTTCTTC.

The J gene is TRBJ1-3, the V gene TRBV29-1, with unresolved D. Germline V gene sequence: CDR1 SQVTM, CDR2 ANQGSEA. The ends were cut back, 4 bases at V and 4 bases at J, with 8 bases in the middle. This CDR3 spans 12 amino acids. The CDR3 spells CSVVSDGNTIYF. The CDR3 DNA sequence: TGCAGCGTTGTCAGTGACGGAAACACCATATATTTT. Together with reference TRBV29-1 and TRBJ1-3, the CDR3 gives the full variable domain: SAVISQKPSRDICQRGTSLTIQCQVDSQVTMMFWYRQQPGQSLTLIATANQGSEATYESGFVIDKFPISRPNLTFSTLTVSNMSPEDSSIYLCSVVSDGNTIYFGEGSWLTVV.

Only one count was recorded for this clone. CDR3 coding DNA: TGTGCCAGCAGCTTAGTTGGACCTTTGGGGCTAAATGAGCAGTTCTTC. It is translated as CASSLVGPLGLNEQFF. The V call is TRBV11-1, the J call TRBJ2-1, with a possible D match to TRBD1 (5 bases). The V end lost 1 base, the J end lost 7 bases, and 17 bases lay between the germline ends. CDR1 is SGHAT and CDR2 is FQDESV in the germline V gene (reference sequence). The CDR3 has 16 amino acids.

The chain combines TRBV11-3 with TRBJ1-6; D unclear. The CDR3 extends over 13 amino acids. V gave up 0 bases and J gave up 10 bases, with 7 bases separating them. Germline V CDR1 and CDR2: SGHNT, YENEEA. CDR3 sequence reads: CASSLDLNSPLHF. Written as DNA, the CDR3 is TGTGCCAGCAGCTTAGATTTAAACTCACCCCTCCACTTT.